This section outlines one T cell receptor beta chain sequence together with its context. Sequencing was performed with immunoSEQ multiplex PCR; in TCRdb, only in-frame clones are kept and a portion is missing. This sample has roughly 170,000 clones, with 85% to 90% found just once. Trimming left V 7 bases short and J 3 bases short, with 10 bases between. The CDR3 loop spans 13 amino acids. The germline gives CDR1 MNHEY, CDR2 SVGAGI. This entry is derived from a study of control samples from healthy donors and cancer patients. The receptor comes from a woman in her 30s in good health. The sequencing input was blood. V is TRBV6-5 and J is TRBJ1-5; D may be TRBD1 (6 bases). In DNA, the CDR3 is TGTGCCAGCATTCGGGACAACAATCAGCCCCAGCATTTT. This translates into CASIRDNNQPQHF.